The rows below give T cell receptor beta chains drawn from one sample of a study of blood T cell repertoires in COVID-19. Produced via immunoSEQ multiplex PCR; TCRdb's table is partial and in-frame only. The table has about 100,000 clones, 85% seen once. Sequenced: peripheral blood. Receptors were obtained from a woman in her seventies with active or convalescent COVID-19. Both conserved end residues are part of each CDR3. A D gene is named only where the DNA matches it firmly. Clone size is not always given. Where it is, it says once, few, many or a class for expanded clones.

size: NA
D: NA
J: TRBJ1-1
V: TRBV5-1
DNA: TGCGCCAGCAGCTCCCCCTCGAGCGGGAACACTGAAGCTTTCTTT
CDR3: CASSSPSSGNTEAFF

size: few
D: NA
J: TRBJ1-4
V: TRBV11-2
DNA: TGTGCCAGCAGCTTAGGCCGACAGATAAATGAAAAACTGTTTTTT
CDR3: CASSLGRQINEKLFF

size: NA
D: TRBD1
J: TRBJ2-1
V: TRBV28
DNA: TGTGCCAGCAGTTCGGGACAGGGGTATTCCTACAATGAGCAGTTCTTC
CDR3: CASSSGQGYSYNEQFF

size: NA
D: TRBD1
J: TRBJ1-6
V: TRBV11-3
DNA: TGTGCCAGCAGCTTATCCGGGACAGGGACACCCCTCCACTTT
CDR3: CASSLSGTGTPLHF

size: NA
D: NA
J: TRBJ2-4
V: TRBV28
DNA: TGTGCCAGCAGGGGGATGAGCGAAGGGAGGTACCTAGCCAAAAACATTCAGTACTTC
CDR3: CASRGMSEGRYLAKNIQYF

size: few
D: NA
J: TRBJ1-3
V: TRBV24-1
DNA: TGTGCCACCAGTGATCCGACGTACAAACAGGGCTTTTCTGGAAACACCATATATTTT
CDR3: CATSDPTYKQGFSGNTIYF

size: once
D: TRBD2
J: TRBJ2-2
V: TRBV4-3
DNA: TGCGCCAGCAGCCTATCCTCCGGGACTAGCGGGAGATTATTTGGGGAGCTGTTTTTT
CDR3: CASSLSSGTSGRLFGELFF

size: NA
D: TRBD1
J: TRBJ2-7
V: TRBV7-9
DNA: TGTGCCAGCAGCCTACAGGGGGCCTCCTACGAGCAGTACTTC
CDR3: CASSLQGASYEQYF

size: few
D: NA
J: TRBJ1-4
V: TRBV2
DNA: TGTGCCAGCAGGATGGACAGAGATAATGAAAAACTGTTTTTT
CDR3: CASRMDRDNEKLFF

size: NA
D: NA
J: TRBJ1-1
V: TRBV9
DNA: TGTGCCAGCAGCGTTCGAGGGTGGAACACTGAAGCTTTCTTT
CDR3: CASSVRGWNTEAFF

size: NA
D: NA
J: TRBJ2-3
V: TRBV9
DNA: TGTGCCAGCAGCGGACGCGGAGGGGGCCTCACAGATACGCAGTATTTT
CDR3: CASSGRGGGLTDTQYF

size: NA
D: NA
J: TRBJ1-2
V: TRBV7-2
DNA: TGTGCCAGCAGCCGTAGACAGAATAACTATGGCTACACCTTC
CDR3: CASSRRQNNYGYTF

size: once
D: NA
J: TRBJ2-5
V: TRBV5-1
DNA: TGCGCCAGCAGCGCATCGGATCCTAGGCTAGAGACCCAGTACTTC
CDR3: CASSASDPRLETQYF

size: once
D: NA
J: TRBJ1-5
V: TRBV24-1
DNA: TGTGCCACCAGTGATGGGGGGGGGAGCAATCAGCCCCAGCATTTT
CDR3: CATSDGGGSNQPQHF

size: once
D: NA
J: TRBJ1-2
V: TRBV24-1
DNA: TGTGCCACCAGTGATTCGGCAGGGGTAGGCGGCTACACCTTC
CDR3: CATSDSAGVGGYTF

size: few
D: NA
J: TRBJ1-4
V: TRBV7-9
DNA: TGTGCCAGCAGCTCAAGATCCAGACAAAAAACTAATGAAAAACTGTTTTTT
CDR3: CASSSRSRQKTNEKLFF